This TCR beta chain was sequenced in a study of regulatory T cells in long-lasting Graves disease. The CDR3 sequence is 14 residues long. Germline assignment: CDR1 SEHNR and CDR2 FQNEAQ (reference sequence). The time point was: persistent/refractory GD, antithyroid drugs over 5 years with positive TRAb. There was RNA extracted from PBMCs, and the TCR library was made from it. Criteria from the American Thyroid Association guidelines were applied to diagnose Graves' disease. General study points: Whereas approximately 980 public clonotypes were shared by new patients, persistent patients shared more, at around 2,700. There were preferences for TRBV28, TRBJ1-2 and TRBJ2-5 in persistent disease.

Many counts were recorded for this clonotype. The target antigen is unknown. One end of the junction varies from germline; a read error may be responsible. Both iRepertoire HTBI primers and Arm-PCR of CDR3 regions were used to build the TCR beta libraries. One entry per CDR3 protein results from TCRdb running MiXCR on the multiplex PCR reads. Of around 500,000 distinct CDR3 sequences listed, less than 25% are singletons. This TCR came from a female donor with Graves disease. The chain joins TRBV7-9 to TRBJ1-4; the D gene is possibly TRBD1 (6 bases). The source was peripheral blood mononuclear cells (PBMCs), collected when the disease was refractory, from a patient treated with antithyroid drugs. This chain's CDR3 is CACRGPATNEKLFF. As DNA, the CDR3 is TGTGCCTGCAGGGGACCTGCAACTAATGAAAAACTGTTTTTT.